This T cell receptor beta chain was captured by sequencing in a study of blood T cell repertoires in COVID-19. Across the whole study: From T cells, B-cell-depleted T cells, or PBMCs came the material, which was cDNA or gDNA.

V dropped 7 bases and J dropped 4 bases, with 13 bases sitting between them. Germline values: CDR1 MDHEN, CDR2 SYDVKM. The CDR3 sequence is 14 residues long. The participants were between about 18 and 90 years old and came from 20 to 30 US areas. Cohorts were based on clinical histories the participants reported. In the original workflow: Reference gene primer amplification gave nucleated cell count estimates. Sequenced by immunoSEQ multiplex PCR; TCRdb stores in-frame clones only, minus some. V, J and clone size derive from that table, while D and trimming were established from the DNA sequence. The sample shows hundreds of thousands of clones, about 84% of them seen only once.

The chain joins TRBV28 to TRBJ2-2, with D perhaps TRBD2 (7 bases). The specimen was PBMCs or T cells enriched from blood (not recorded which). This receptor was obtained from a man aged 25-40 years with acute COVID-19. For the CDR3, the DNA is TGTGCCAGCACCATAGGGGGGGGCACCGGGGAGCTGTTTTTT. Amino acid sequence: CASTIGGGTGELFF.